This T cell receptor beta chain was identified during a study of a mutant IDH1 vaccine in newly diagnosed glioma. The ends lost 1 base at V and 4 bases at J; junction bases unmatched: 3. Germline CDR1 GTSNPN, CDR2 SVGIG (reference sequence). This CDR3 region has 14 residues. As regards this clone: Its antigen is as yet unknown.

The time point: week 35, safety follow-up. Topical imiquimod was applied with each vaccine dose, which held 300 ug of mutant IDH1 20-mer peptide. At weeks 1, 3, 5, 7, 11, 15, 19 and 23, patients received a vaccination, eight in all. Sequencing was performed with immunoSEQ multiplex PCR; in TCRdb, only in-frame clones are kept and a portion is missing. Of some 70,000 clones in the sample, 84% were seen once. This chain uses TRBV30 with TRBJ2-3, with 9 nucleotides matching TRBD2. Here the sequenced sample was PBMCs, taken from a glioma patient whose treatment included an IDH1 peptide vaccine. The sequence was collected from a man in his late teens or twenties with glioma. The CDR3 sequence is CAWSGAGGADTQYF. CDR3 DNA: TGTGCCTGGAGTGGGGCGGGGGGGGCAGATACGCAGTATTTT.